This paragraph covers one T cell receptor beta chain sequence. The sample comes from a study of T cell responses to AZD1222 COVID-19 vaccine. Some clones are missing from TCRdb's copy, which holds only in-frame ones; the method was immunoSEQ multiplex PCR. The sample carries around 100,000 clones, just under 90% recorded once. The CDR3 sequence is 12 residues long. Looked up from germline, CDR1 is WSHSY and CDR2 is SAAADI. The V and J ends lost 8 bases and 9 bases respectively, with 14 bases between them. The rearrangement joins TRBV10-2 to TRBJ2-1; D is ambiguous. Sequenced material: peripheral blood, taken on day 0 of AZD1222 vaccination. This receptor was obtained from an adult in good health. DNA of the CDR3: TGCGCCAGCGGACGGCTTGCCGGTGAGCAGTTCTTC. It is translated as CASGRLAGEQFF.